This T cell receptor (beta chain) appears in the sequencing data of a study of T cells expressing NK-cell markers. Reprocessing the 5' RACE reads, TCRdb reports a single entry for every CDR3 protein and omits DNA. Its table records over 200,000 distinct CDR3 sequences. Per the germline V gene, CDR1 is KGHSH and CDR2 is LQKENI. The CDR3 has 15 amino acids. This sequence originates from a man younger than 30 in good health. The specimen sequenced was blood T cells: a sorted CD56 or NKG2C T cell subset, CD4+ or CD8+ T cells, or bulk PBMC T cells (not recorded which). The V and J genes are TRBV18 and TRBJ1-1; TCRdb lists TRBD1, though no DNA is available to test this call. This CDR3 is CASSPPGTGGTEAFF. The variable domain in full, completed from reference TRBV18 and TRBJ1-1, reads NAGVMQNPRHLVRRRGQEARLRCSPMKGHSHVYWYRQLPEEGLKFMVYLQKENIIDESGMPKERFSAEFPKEGPSILRIQQVVRGDSAAYFCASSPPGTGGTEAFFGQGTRLTVV.